This TCR beta chain is drawn from a study of T-cell reconstitution after alpha-beta-depleted transplantation in children. Whole-study results and caveats: Newly made T cells mostly supplied T-cell counts and diversity one year after transplant. The study traced high day-60 TCRbeta diversity in some patients to surviving recipient T cells and thymic progenitors.

As regards this clonotype: The antigen remains undetermined.

After removal of 3 bases from V and 7 bases from J, the junction contained 5 bases not matched to a gene. Germline V gene sequence: CDR1 SGHDT, CDR2 YYEEEE. This CDR3 is 14 amino acids long. Unique molecular identifiers tagged the TCRbeta library. TCRdb fed the PCR reads into MiXCR, producing one record per CDR3 protein. The sample lists almost 600,000 distinct CDR3 sequences; over 25% were seen once. The source of this sequence is a boy younger than two with Wiskott-Aldrich syndrome, due to receive a stem cell transplant. The sample here was PBMCs, taken before TCRalphabeta/CD19-depleted stem cell transplant. This sequence joins TRBV5-6 and TRBJ2-1, with 9 bases fitting TRBD1. CDR3 sequence: CASSSTGTGNEQFF. In nucleotides, the CDR3 is TGTGCCAGCAGCTCAACCGGGACAGGGAATGAGCAGTTCTTC.